One T cell receptor beta chain is described in this entry. Its antigen is undetermined. Researchers amplified the TCR beta CDR3 regions from RNA transcripts. Researchers ran a first-round RT-PCR on the TCR CDR3 using the HTBI primer set. MiXCR, applied by TCRdb to the multiplex PCR reads, yields one record per CDR3 protein. The profile shows around 300,000 distinct CDR3 sequences, less than 30% of them singletons. The hyperthyroidism was newly diagnosed and had lasted under 2 months; the patients were aged 18 to 65. This sample stems from a study of T cells in Graves' hyperthyroidism and ophthalmopathy. The V gene's germline CDR1 is MDHEN and CDR2 SYDVKM. With 5 bases clipped from V and 6 bases from J, the junction kept 7 bases outside the gene matches. The CDR3 has 14 residues. General study points: Ophthalmopathy was identified by the model a median around 6 months ahead of onset. Researchers found most expanded thyroid clonotypes above 0.001 in blood as well.

The V and J genes are TRBV28 and TRBJ2-7; 10 bases agree with TRBD1. The receptor was derived from a man aged 40-55 years with Graves' hyperthyroidism that later progressed to Graves' ophthalmopathy. Material: blood. The CDR3 region is CASSPDRTGGEQYF. The CDR3 DNA reads as TGTGCCAGCAGTCCAGACCGGACAGGGGGCGAGCAGTACTTC.